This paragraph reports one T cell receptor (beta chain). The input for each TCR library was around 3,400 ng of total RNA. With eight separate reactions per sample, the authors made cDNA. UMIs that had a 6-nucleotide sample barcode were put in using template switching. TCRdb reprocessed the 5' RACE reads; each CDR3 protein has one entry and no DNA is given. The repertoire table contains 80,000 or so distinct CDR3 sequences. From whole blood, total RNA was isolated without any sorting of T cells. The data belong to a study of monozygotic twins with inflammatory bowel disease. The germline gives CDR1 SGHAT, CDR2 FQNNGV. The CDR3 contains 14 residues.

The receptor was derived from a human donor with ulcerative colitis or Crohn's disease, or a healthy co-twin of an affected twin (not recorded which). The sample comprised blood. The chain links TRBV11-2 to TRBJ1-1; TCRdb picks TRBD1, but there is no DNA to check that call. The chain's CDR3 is CASGLTGRRTEAFF.